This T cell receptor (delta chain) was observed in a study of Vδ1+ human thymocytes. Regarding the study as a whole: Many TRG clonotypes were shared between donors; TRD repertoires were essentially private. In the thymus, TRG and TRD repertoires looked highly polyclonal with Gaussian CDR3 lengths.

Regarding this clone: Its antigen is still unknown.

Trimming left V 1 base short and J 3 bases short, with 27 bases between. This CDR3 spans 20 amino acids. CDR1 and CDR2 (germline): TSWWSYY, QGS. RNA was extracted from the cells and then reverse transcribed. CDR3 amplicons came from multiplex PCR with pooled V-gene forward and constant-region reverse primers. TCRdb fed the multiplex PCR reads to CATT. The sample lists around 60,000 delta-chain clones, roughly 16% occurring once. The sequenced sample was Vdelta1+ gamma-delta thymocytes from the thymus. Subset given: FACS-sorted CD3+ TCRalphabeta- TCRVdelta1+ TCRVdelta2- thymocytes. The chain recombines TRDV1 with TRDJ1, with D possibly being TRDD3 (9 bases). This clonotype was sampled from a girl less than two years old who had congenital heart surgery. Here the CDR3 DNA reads TGTGCTCTTGGGGAACCTTCCTACGTGGGGATACGCGAAGGAGCCGATAAACTCATCTTT. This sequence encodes CALGEPSYVGIREGADKLIF.